A single T cell receptor (beta chain) is shown here with its context. TCRdb's table, derived via immunoSEQ multiplex PCR, lists solely in-frame clones and lacks some. The sample contains 65,000 to 80,000 clones, roughly nine tenths of which appear only once. These data originate in a study of T cell changes during pregnancy in multiple sclerosis. This CDR3 has 15 amino acids. CDR1 SNHLY and CDR2 FYNNEI come from the germline V gene. The V gene end was trimmed by 4 bases and the J gene end by 4 bases; junction bases not matched to a gene: 7. The chain uses TRBV2 and TRBJ1-5, with 7 bases lining up with TRBD1. This sequence was found in a female donor with multiple sclerosis, enrolled in a pregnancy study. The specimen was CD4+ T cells from peripheral blood mononuclear cells, collected before pregnancy. The CDR3 reads CASSASDRRNQPQHF. The CDR3 DNA is TGTGCCAGCAGTGCATCGGACAGGAGGAATCAGCCCCAGCATTTT.